The clone carrying this T cell receptor (beta chain) has more than one count but fewer than ten. Its specificity is unknown. The data stem from a study of vaccination and CD4 T cells after COVID-19. About the research overall: The peptides that stimulated the cells were overlapping spike peptides from SARS-CoV-2, HCoV-NL63, HCoV-OC43 and HCoV-229E. General study findings and limits: The median proportion of reactive clones detected only post-vaccination in convalescent patients was 75% to 90%.

The treatment here: approximately 10-day PBMC culture with coronavirus spike peptide pools or control peptides (ViraFEST assay). Following expansion of antigen-specific T cells with peptide pools, ViraFEST then sequenced TCRs. Cell culture was performed with roughly 2 million PBMCs per well in the presence of around 9.4 IU/ml IL-2 and roughly 10 ug/ml peptide pools. Germline V gene data show CDR1 as SGHTA and CDR2 as FQGTGA. Trimming removed 1 base at V and 5 bases at J, with 14 bases between. The CDR3 totals 15 residues. Sequenced with the Oncomine TCR Beta short-read assay was DNA taken from cultured CD4+ T cells. TCRdb redid the calling of the PCR reads with MiXCR, one entry per CDR3 protein. Among approximately 15,000 distinct CDR3 sequences listed, roughly 62% were seen once.

What was sequenced was CD4+ T cells from blood, cultured in vitro. This chain links TRBV7-3 with TRBJ1-2; perhaps TRBD1 as D (6 bases). The clonotype comes from a human donor who had recovered from COVID-19. The chain's CDR3 is CASSLMRGGAYGYTF. CDR3 nucleotide sequence: TGTGCCAGCAGCTTAATGAGAGGGGGGGCTTATGGCTACACCTTC.